Sequencing of this TCR beta chain was carried out in a study of cytomegalovirus exposure and HLA in healthy donors. Notes on the study in general: Information on immune exposure was restricted to one variable (CMV serostatus).

PCR amplification relied on 60 Vbeta primers (plus 13 Jbeta primers). Assay used: immunoSEQ multiplex PCR; TCRdb lists only in-frame clones, some missing. The sample carries 110,000 to 150,000 clones, roughly 75% recorded once. Looked up from germline, CDR1 is SGHRS and CDR2 is YFSETQ. J was trimmed by 5 bases and V by 0 bases; bases with no gene match: 4. CDR3 size: 16 residues. Sampled while nominally healthy, donors likely had unrecorded immune exposures. For this clone: Its matching antigen is unknown.

The sequencing sample was made of PBMCs. The gene calls are TRBV5-1 and TRBJ2-3; 12 bases match TRBD2. The receptor's source is a female donor in good health and CMV-seronegative. The CDR3 reads CASSLGLAGAKDTQYF. Here the CDR3 DNA reads TGCGCCAGCAGCTTGGGACTAGCGGGAGCTAAAGATACGCAGTATTTT.